The source of this TCR beta chain is a study of Ad26.COV2.S vaccination and SARS-CoV-2 variants. Trimming removed 0 bases at V and 7 bases at J, with 13 bases between. The CDR3 totals 14 residues. CDR1 is GTSNPN and CDR2 is SVGIG in the germline V gene (reference sequence). Treatment of the sample: roughly 18 received Ad26.COV2.S at low or high dose, single or two shots; about five received placebo; per-sample allocation not given. Specimens were obtained on day 63 following the first vaccine or placebo injection. The assay was immunoSEQ multiplex PCR, and TCRdb's table has in-frame clones only and misses some. The profile shows hundreds of thousands of clones, roughly nine tenths of them singletons.

Sequenced material: peripheral blood, taken in a trial of Ad26.COV2.S vaccine versus placebo. The clonotype originates from a person between 18 and 60 years old who received the Ad26.COV2.S COVID-19 vaccine or a placebo. J is TRBJ1-5 and V is TRBV30; D ambiguous. This CDR3 reads CAWSVDPPGQPQHF. The CDR3 DNA reads TGTGCCTGGAGTGTTGACCCGCCGGGGCAGCCCCAGCATTTT.